Listed below are T cell receptor beta chains from one sample, sequenced in a study of cytotoxic CD8 clonotypes in ibrutinib-treated CLL. The protocol was immunoSEQ multiplex PCR, while the TCRdb copy is restricted to in-frame clones and leaves out a portion. The table shows just over 200,000 clones, with 79% occurring only once. The input for sequencing was PBMCs, taken after 12 months of ibrutinib treatment. These receptors were obtained from a human donor with chronic lymphocytic leukemia. Each CDR3 is given with its conserved first and last residue. Each record gives: CDR3 DNA, CDR3 protein, J gene, V gene, clone size, D gene. A D gene is named only where the DNA matches it firmly. Only some rows state a clone size, as once, few, many or a class for expanded clones.

DNA: TGTGCCATCAGTTCGCGGTTTGAGGGGAATCCGGAAGCTTTCTTT
CDR3: CAISSRFEGNPEAFF
J: TRBJ1-1
V: TRBV10-3
size: -
D: -

DNA: TGTGCCAGCAGCTTACTAGCGGGAGTAGCAGATACGCAGTATTTT
CDR3: CASSLLAGVADTQYF
J: TRBJ2-3
V: TRBV7-9
size: once
D: TRBD2

DNA: TGCGCCAGCAGCCAAGAACAAGTGGTGGGGGAGCAGTACTTC
CDR3: CASSQEQVVGEQYF
J: TRBJ2-7
V: TRBV4-1
size: few
D: -

DNA: TGTGCCAGCAGTGACGGGGACCCTGAAGCTTTCTTT
CDR3: CASSDGDPEAFF
J: TRBJ1-1
V: TRBV6-1
size: -
D: -

DNA: TGCGCCAGCAGCTTGGTGGGTGGTGAGACCCAGTACTTC
CDR3: CASSLVGGETQYF
J: TRBJ2-5
V: TRBV5-1
size: -
D: -

DNA: TGCGCCAGCAGCCCGGGCCTGAATTCACCCCTCCACTTT
CDR3: CASSPGLNSPLHF
J: TRBJ1-6
V: TRBV5-1
size: -
D: -

DNA: TGTGCCAGCCAGGGAAGGGCTTCCTACGAGCAGTACTTC
CDR3: CASQGRASYEQYF
J: TRBJ2-7
V: TRBV6-1
size: once
D: -

DNA: TGTGCTAGTGGTTTGGTGCCCATGTGGGGGGTGAGGTACGAAAAACTGTTTTTT
CDR3: CASGLVPMWGVRYEKLFF
J: TRBJ1-4
V: TRBV12-5
size: -
D: -

DNA: TGTGCCATCAGTCCGAGGAACTACAATGAGCAGTTCTTC
CDR3: CAISPRNYNEQFF
J: TRBJ2-1
V: TRBV10-3
size: -
D: -

DNA: TGTGCCAGCAGTTCGACCGTACGCTCCTACGAGCAGTACTTC
CDR3: CASSSTVRSYEQYF
J: TRBJ2-7
V: TRBV27
size: -
D: -

DNA: TGTGCCAGCAGTGACAGGGGTAAGTACCCCTACAATGAGCAGTTCTTC
CDR3: CASSDRGKYPYNEQFF
J: TRBJ2-1
V: TRBV6-1
size: -
D: -

DNA: TGTGCCAGCAGCCCCGAGGAGGCCTATAATTCACCCCTCCACTTT
CDR3: CASSPEEAYNSPLHF
J: TRBJ1-6
V: TRBV6-5
size: few
D: -

DNA: TGCAGCATTCAGGCGTATAGCAATCAGCCCCAGCATTTT
CDR3: CSIQAYSNQPQHF
J: TRBJ1-5
V: TRBV29-1
size: -
D: -

DNA: TGTGCCAGCAGTAACTCCGGGACGACGCGGGATGAGCAGTTCTTC
CDR3: CASSNSGTTRDEQFF
J: TRBJ2-1
V: TRBV7-3
size: -
D: -

DNA: TGTGCCAGTAGTATGGGTTTTCAGCCCCAGCATTTT
CDR3: CASSMGFQPQHF
J: TRBJ1-5
V: TRBV19
size: few
D: -

DNA: TGTGCCAGCAGCCAAGAGAGCAGGGGGGGAGAGACCCAGTACTTC
CDR3: CASSQESRGGETQYF
J: TRBJ2-5
V: TRBV14
size: -
D: -

DNA: TGTGCCAGTCACCCCGAGAACAATGAGCAGTTCTTC
CDR3: CASHPENNEQFF
J: TRBJ2-1
V: TRBV28
size: -
D: -

DNA: TGTGCCAGCTCACCCCAAACTCCGGGACAGGGGGCCTACGAGCAGTACTTC
CDR3: CASSPQTPGQGAYEQYF
J: TRBJ2-7
V: TRBV18
size: -
D: TRBD1

DNA: TGTGCCAGCTCACTCGGGACTAGCGTAACCTACGAGCAGTACTTC
CDR3: CASSLGTSVTYEQYF
J: TRBJ2-7
V: TRBV18
size: -
D: TRBD2

DNA: TGTGCCAGCAGCCGAACCCGGACAGAGTACGAGCAGTACTTC
CDR3: CASSRTRTEYEQYF
J: TRBJ2-7
V: TRBV27
size: few
D: -

DNA: TGCGCCAGCAGCTTGAATGTCGGTGGGGAGGGTTCACCCCTCCACTTT
CDR3: CASSLNVGGEGSPLHF
J: TRBJ1-6
V: TRBV5-1
size: -
D: -

DNA: TGTGCCAGCAGTCCGCGGACAGGTATGAATTCACCCCTCCACTTT
CDR3: CASSPRTGMNSPLHF
J: TRBJ1-6
V: TRBV6-1
size: few
D: TRBD1

DNA: TGCGCCAGCAGTTACCAGGGTAACGATTACGAGCAGTACTTC
CDR3: CASSYQGNDYEQYF
J: TRBJ2-7
V: TRBV5-1
size: -
D: -

DNA: TGTGCCAGCAGTTCCCCTTACAATGAGCAGTTCTTC
CDR3: CASSSPYNEQFF
J: TRBJ2-1
V: TRBV28
size: once
D: -

DNA: TGCGCCAGCAGGACCGGGGACACCATATATTTT
CDR3: CASRTGDTIYF
J: TRBJ1-3
V: TRBV5-1
size: -
D: -

DNA: TGTGCCAGCAGCCAGGGACTAGCGTCCGGGGAGCTGTTTTTT
CDR3: CASSQGLASGELFF
J: TRBJ2-2
V: TRBV11-3
size: few
D: TRBD2

DNA: TGTGCCAGCAAGTATCCGGGGTCCAAGGGTGAGCAGTTCTTC
CDR3: CASKYPGSKGEQFF
J: TRBJ2-1
V: TRBV6-5
size: -
D: -

DNA: TGTGCCAGCAAGGAAGGGACAGGCAATAATGAAAAACTGTTTTTT
CDR3: CASKEGTGNNEKLFF
J: TRBJ1-4
V: TRBV6-5
size: -
D: TRBD1

DNA: TGTGCCAGCAGTTTCGGAGGGTACACAGATACGCAGTATTTT
CDR3: CASSFGGYTDTQYF
J: TRBJ2-3
V: TRBV28
size: few
D: -

DNA: TGTGCCAGCCGCTTGGGACAGCTAAATGAAAAACTGTTTTTT
CDR3: CASRLGQLNEKLFF
J: TRBJ1-4
V: TRBV7-9
size: -
D: TRBD1

DNA: TGTGCCAGCAGTCCGCCGGACAGGGTGGATGGCTACACCTTC
CDR3: CASSPPDRVDGYTF
J: TRBJ1-2
V: TRBV6-5
size: -
D: TRBD1

DNA: TGCGCCAGCAGTGGACAGCCCAATTCACCCCTCCACTTT
CDR3: CASSGQPNSPLHF
J: TRBJ1-6
V: TRBV5-1
size: -
D: -

DNA: TGTGCCAGTAGTGCGGGGACAGGGACCTACGAGCAGTACTTC
CDR3: CASSAGTGTYEQYF
J: TRBJ2-7
V: TRBV19
size: -
D: TRBD1

DNA: TGTGCCAGCACCAAACTAGCGGGAACCTACGAGCAGTACTTC
CDR3: CASTKLAGTYEQYF
J: TRBJ2-7
V: TRBV2
size: -
D: TRBD2

DNA: TGTGCCATCAGTGAGGGCCAGGCAGGCGGAAACACCATATATTTT
CDR3: CAISEGQAGGNTIYF
J: TRBJ1-3
V: TRBV10-3
size: -
D: -

DNA: TGTGCCAGCAGCCTCTTGGGACAACAAGAGACCCAGTACTTC
CDR3: CASSLLGQQETQYF
J: TRBJ2-5
V: TRBV14
size: -
D: -

DNA: TGTGCCAGCAGTTCCTCACAAGAGACCCAGTACTTC
CDR3: CASSSSQETQYF
J: TRBJ2-5
V: TRBV6-5
size: -
D: -

DNA: TGCGCCAGCAGCTTGGATGGGGGCGGGTACGGCTATGGCTACACCTTC
CDR3: CASSLDGGGYGYGYTF
J: TRBJ1-2
V: TRBV5-1
size: few
D: -

DNA: TGCGCCAGCAGCCAAGGGGGAGCAGAAGAGTTCTTC
CDR3: CASSQGGAEEFF
J: TRBJ2-1
V: TRBV4-1
size: -
D: -